This T cell receptor beta chain was identified in a study of blood T cells in healthy people across ages. Turning to the study itself: When template switching was applied, about one barcoded beta molecule was captured per two T cells.

Trimming at V came to 5 bases and at J to 10 bases, leaving 6 bases not matched to a gene. The CDR3 extends over 14 amino acids. Germline V CDR1 and CDR2: SGHTA, FQGNSA. Every sample gave at least 5 micrograms of total RNA when it was extracted. A second PCR of 7 to 11 cycles used a sample-barcoded 5' primer and a J-beta primer mix. TCRdb reanalysed the 5' RACE reads using MiXCR and keeps one entry per CDR3 protein. The sample includes 1.8 million or so distinct CDR3 sequences, around 42% of them seen just once. The source of this sequence is a human donor in good health. The chain combines TRBV7-2 with TRBJ1-6; 9 bases map to TRBD1. Sequencing input: blood. CDR3 sequence: CASSDRGSLSPLHF. Written as DNA, the CDR3 is TGTGCCAGCAGCGACAGGGGGAGTCTGTCACCCCTCCACTTT.